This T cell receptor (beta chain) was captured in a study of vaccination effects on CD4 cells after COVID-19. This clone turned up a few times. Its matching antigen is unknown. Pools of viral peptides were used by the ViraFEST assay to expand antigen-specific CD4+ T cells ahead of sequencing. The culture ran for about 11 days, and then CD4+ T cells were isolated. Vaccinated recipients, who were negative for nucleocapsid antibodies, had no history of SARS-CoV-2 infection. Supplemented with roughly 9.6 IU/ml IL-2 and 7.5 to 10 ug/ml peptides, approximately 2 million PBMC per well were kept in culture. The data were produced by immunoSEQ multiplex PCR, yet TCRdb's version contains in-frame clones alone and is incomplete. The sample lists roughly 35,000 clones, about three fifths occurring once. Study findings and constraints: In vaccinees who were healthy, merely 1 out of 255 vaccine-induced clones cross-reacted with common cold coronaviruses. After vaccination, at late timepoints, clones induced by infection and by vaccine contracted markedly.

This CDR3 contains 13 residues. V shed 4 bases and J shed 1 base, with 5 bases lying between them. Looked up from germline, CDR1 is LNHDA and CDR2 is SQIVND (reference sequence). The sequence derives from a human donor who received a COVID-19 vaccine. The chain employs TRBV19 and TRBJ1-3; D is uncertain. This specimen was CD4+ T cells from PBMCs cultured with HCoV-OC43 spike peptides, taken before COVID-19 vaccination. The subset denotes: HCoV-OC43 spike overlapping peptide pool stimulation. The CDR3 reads CASSSHSGNTIYF. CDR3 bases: TGTGCCAGTAGTAGCCATTCTGGAAACACCATATATTTT.